This TCR beta chain comes out of a study of blood T cells in healthy people across ages. The CDR3 is 12 residues long. Trimming cost V 6 bases and J 10 bases; bases outside gene matches: 4. Germline V gene sequence: CDR1 SGHRS, CDR2 YFSETQ. The table lists this clonotype with a few counts. Alongside a J-beta primer mix, a sample-barcoded 5' primer served in a second PCR lasting roughly 6 to 11 cycles. TCRdb re-derived calls from the 5' RACE reads in MiXCR, one entry per CDR3 protein. The sample carries about 680,000 distinct CDR3 sequences, around half recorded once. This rearrangement joins TRBV5-1 to TRBJ2-1; 10 bases fit TRBD2. The sequenced material came from blood. The TCR was taken from a woman aged 60-75 years in good health. The CDR3 sequence: CASKRTSGEQFF. As DNA, the CDR3 is TGCGCCAGCAAAAGGACTAGCGGCGAGCAGTTCTTC.